A single sample is the source of the 28 T cell receptor beta chains below, sequenced in a study of T cell responses to AZD1222 COVID-19 vaccine. The assay was immunoSEQ multiplex PCR, and TCRdb's table has in-frame clones only and misses some. The table records around 65,000 clones, over 75% of them present only once. Sequencing was performed on peripheral blood, taken 28 days after the second AZD1222 dose. The origin of the receptors is an adult who received the AZD1222 COVID-19 vaccine.

The chain links TRBV4-3 to TRBJ1-2; no clear D. Per the germline V gene, CDR1 is LGHNA and CDR2 is YSLEER. The CDR3 sequence is 16 residues long. V was cut by 0 bases and J by 4 bases, with 15 bases left in between. The CDR3 sequence: CASSQDMATSGYGYTF. The CDR3 DNA sequence: TGCGCCAGCAGCCAAGACATGGCCACGTCTGGCTATGGCTACACCTTC.

CDR3 coding DNA: TGTGCCAGCAGCTTAGCCCAGGGATACAATGAGCAGTTCTTC. Its translation is CASSLAQGYNEQFF. The chain employs TRBV11-2 and TRBJ2-1, with D perhaps TRBD1 (5 bases). Between the trimmed V and J ends, which lost 1 base and 4 bases, there was a span of 8 bases. The germline V gene has CDR1 SGHAT and CDR2 FQNNGV. This CDR3 contains 14 residues.

The CDR3 DNA is TGCAGCGTCGGACAGTTGGGCTACACCTTC. Its translation: CSVGQLGYTF. The V gene is TRBV29-1, the J gene TRBJ1-2; TRBD1 is a possible D gene (6 bases). This CDR3 spans 10 amino acids. CDR1 SQVTM and CDR2 ANQGSEA come from the germline V gene. Deletions cut 6 bases from V and 8 bases from J, with 10 bases between.

J is TRBJ1-2 and V is TRBV28, with no clear D. Per the germline V gene, CDR1 is MDHEN and CDR2 is SYDVKM. The CDR3 covers 11 residues. V dropped 2 bases and J dropped 4 bases, with 2 bases sitting between them. CDR3 protein: CASSLVYGYTF. As DNA, the CDR3 is TGTGCCAGCAGTTTAGTCTATGGCTACACCTTC.

This clone was detected a few times. This chain uses TRBV12-3 or TRBV12-4 with TRBJ1-6, with D unclear. V was trimmed by 3 bases and J by 8 bases, leaving 8 bases between them. This CDR3 region has 13 residues. The DNA of the CDR3 is TGTGCCAGCAGTTTTGGACGGGATTCACCCCTCCACTTT. Its protein is CASSFGRDSPLHF.

This clone was found a few times. The J gene is TRBJ2-7, the V gene TRBV6-5, with D possibly being TRBD2 (6 bases). V shed 5 bases and J shed 6 bases, with 14 bases lying between them. Germline V gives CDR1 MNHEY, CDR2 SVGAGI. The CDR3 sequence is 13 residues long. The CDR3 DNA follows: TGTGCCAGCAGTCCCGTGACCGGGAGCGAGCAGTACTTC. The encoded protein is CASSPVTGSEQYF.

The chain employs TRBV3-1 (or the pseudogene TRBV3-2) and TRBJ2-5; the D gene is possibly TRBD1 (5 bases). The CDR3 loop spans 15 amino acids. Germline V lookup: CDR1 LGHDT, CDR2 YNNKEL (reference sequence). Trimming pared 0 bases from V and 2 bases from J, leaving 10 bases between. The DNA for the CDR3 is TGTGCCAGCAGCCAAGATCCAGGGAAACAAGAGACCCAGTACTTC. This translates into CASSQDPGKQETQYF.

This rearrangement joins TRBV24-1 to TRBJ2-1, with D possibly TRBD1 on 5 matching bases. V lost 5 bases and J 3 bases, leaving 16 bases between the germline ends. The V gene's germline CDR1 is KGHDR and CDR2 SFDVKD. The CDR3 is made up of 16 amino acids. The CDR3 nucleotides read TGTGCCACCAGTGGATTGAGCAGGGCCGGCTACAATGAGCAGTTCTTC. Translation gives CATSGLSRAGYNEQFF.

The J gene is TRBJ2-7, the V gene TRBV18; D might be TRBD1 or TRBD2, each matching 5 bases. The CDR3 has 13 amino acids. With 2 bases removed from V and 5 bases from J, the gap between germline ends came to 10 bases. The germline V gene encodes CDR1 KGHSH and CDR2 LQKENI. The CDR3 nucleotides are TGTGCCAGCTCACCATACCGAGGGGACGAGCAGTACTTC. The encoded protein is CASSPYRGDEQYF.

The chain employs TRBV7-6 and TRBJ2-7; a weak D match, TRBD2 (7 bases). The CDR3 has 17 residues. The ends were cut back, 2 bases at V and 5 bases at J, with 22 bases in the middle. Germline CDR1 and CDR2: SGHVS and FNYEAQ. The CDR3: CASSLSSGIGGTHEQYF. As DNA, the CDR3 is TGTGCCAGCAGCTTATCCAGCGGGATAGGGGGAACTCACGAGCAGTACTTC.

Details on this clone: Other DNA sequences from this sample encode an identical CDR3 as well. The V call is TRBV28, the J call TRBJ1-5, with no clear D. Germline V lookup: CDR1 MDHEN, CDR2 SYDVKM. The ends were cut back, 2 bases at V and 2 bases at J, with 10 bases in the middle. There are 15 residues in the CDR3. Here the CDR3 reads CASSLSLAGNQPQHF. CDR3 nucleotides: TGTGCCAGCAGTTTAAGCCTAGCAGGCAATCAGCCCCAGCATTTT.

This chain links TRBV5-1 with TRBJ2-6; 7 bases are a match to TRBD2. The CDR3 contains 18 residues. Trimming took 3 bases from V and 1 from J; bases not matched to a gene: 10. CDR1 SGHRS and CDR2 YFSETQ come from the germline V gene. This chain's CDR3 is CASSSRGEGGSGANVLTF. The CDR3 DNA reads as TGCGCCAGCAGCTCCCGGGGGGAGGGTGGTTCTGGGGCCAACGTCCTGACTTTC.

The chain joins TRBV21-1 to TRBJ2-3; the D segment call TRBD1 is taken from the table without a DNA check. TRBV21-1 corresponds to a pseudogene. The CDR3 covers 20 residues. CDR3 residues: CASSKASQGRVQGRPDTQYF. The CDR3 coding sequence is TGTGCCAGCAGCAAAGCGTCCCAGGGTAGGGTACAAGGACGTCCAGATACGCAGTATTTT.

CDR3 in amino acids: CASGGVVNEKLFF. CDR3 nucleotide sequence: TGTGCCAGCGGGGGCGTCGTTAATGAAAAACTGTTTTTT. The rearrangement uses TRBV19 and TRBJ1-4; a weak D match, TRBD1 (6 bases). The germline CDR1 and CDR2 sequences are LNHDA and SQIVND (reference sequence). V lost 9 bases to trimming and J lost 4 bases, with 12 bases between them. The CDR3 length is 13 residues. The variable domain in full, with the rest retrieved from reference TRBV19 and TRBJ1-4, is DGGITQSPKYLFRKEGQNVTLSCEQNLNHDAMYWYRQDPGQGLRLIYYSQIVNDFQKGDIAEGYSVSREKKESFPLTVTSAQKNPTAFYLCASGGVVNEKLFFGSGTQLSVL.

The CDR3 DNA is TGTGCCAGCAGTGAAGCTCGGGTCGGTGAAGCTTTCTTT. It yields the protein CASSEARVGEAFF. V and J are TRBV6-1 and TRBJ1-1; no definite D call. This CDR3 has 13 residues. Trimming pared 0 bases from V and 7 bases from J, leaving 9 bases between. The germline V gene encodes CDR1 MNHNS and CDR2 SASEGT.

The chain employs TRBV6-2 or TRBV6-3 and TRBJ1-5; weak D call: TRBD1 (5 bases). Trimming cost V 1 base and J 0 bases, with 13 bases left between them. This CDR3 has 17 residues. The V gene's germline CDR1 is MNHEY and CDR2 SVGEGT. The CDR3 loop is CASSYYRQQHSNQPQHF. CDR3 in DNA: TGTGCCAGCAGTTACTATCGACAGCAGCATAGCAATCAGCCCCAGCATTTT.

The chain couples TRBV12-3 or TRBV12-4 to TRBJ1-5, with a tentative D call TRBD1 (6 bases). V was cut by 6 bases and J by 6 bases, with 12 bases left in between. The CDR3 covers 13 residues. The CDR3 DNA sequence: TGTGCCAGCAGGCTACAGGGACCTCAGCCCCAGCATTTT. Amino acid sequence: CASRLQGPQPQHF.

A single count supports this clone. The chain carries TRBV23-1 and TRBJ2-5, with 10 bases lining up with TRBD2. TRBV23-1 is an open reading frame, and its role is uncertain. The V gene end was trimmed by 0 bases and the J gene end by 2 bases; junction bases not matched to a gene: 6. The CDR3 has 17 amino acids. The CDR3 here is CASSQSRTSGTQETQYF. The CDR3, as DNA: TGCGCCAGCAGTCAATCCCGGACTAGCGGAACTCAAGAGACCCAGTACTTC.

The table lists this clone with a few counts. The rearrangement uses TRBV12-3 or TRBV12-4 and TRBJ2-7; a possible D gene is TRBD1 (5 bases). The CDR3 is made up of 13 amino acids. Between the trimmed V and J ends, which lost 4 bases and 4 bases, there was a span of 11 bases. CDR3 sequence (DNA): TGTGCCAGCAGTTACGGGCAGGGATACGAGCAGTACTTC. Translated: CASSYGQGYEQYF.

The J gene is TRBJ2-7, the V gene TRBV10-3; 10 bases match TRBD1. J lost 3 bases, V lost 5 bases, and 4 bases had no gene match. This CDR3 comprises 14 residues. The germline CDR1 and CDR2 sequences are ENHRY and SYGVKD. In nucleotides, the CDR3 is TGTGCCATCAGTAGGACAGGGGGAAGCTACGAGCAGTACTTC. Protein sequence: CAISRTGGSYEQYF.

The chain is built from TRBV3-1 (or the pseudogene TRBV3-2) and TRBJ2-1, with 9 bases identical to TRBD1. The CDR3 is made up of 12 amino acids. Trimming took 1 base from V and 13 from J; bases not matched to a gene: 2. Germline-derived CDR1 and CDR2 are LGHDT and YNNKEL (reference sequence). This chain's CDR3 is CASSQVGQGQFF. CDR3 sequence (DNA): TGTGCCAGCAGCCAAGTGGGACAGGGTCAGTTCTTC.

J is TRBJ2-7 and V is TRBV15; D is uncertain. Per the germline V gene, CDR1 is LNHNV and CDR2 is YYDKDF (reference sequence). This CDR3 comprises 14 residues. V was cut by 1 base and J by 4 bases, with 11 bases left in between. The CDR3 DNA reads as TGTGCCACCAGCAGAGGTTCGGAGAAGTACGAGCAGTACTTC. This gives the protein CATSRGSEKYEQYF.

V gene TRBV11-1 combines with J gene TRBJ1-1; no clear D. The length of the CDR3 is 13 residues. Deletions cut 6 bases from V and 3 bases from J, with 11 bases between. Per germline, CDR1 SGHAT and CDR2 FQDESV (reference sequence). CDR3 nucleotides: TGTGCCAGCAGTTTTTCCCGGGACACTGAAGCTTTCTTT. It codes for CASSFSRDTEAFF.

The chain employs TRBV29-1 and TRBJ2-7, with a possible D match to TRBD2 (6 bases). V was pared by 6 bases and J by 4 bases, with 13 bases between. The CDR3 is made up of 12 amino acids. The germline CDR1 and CDR2 sequences are SQVTM and ANQGSEA. The chain's CDR3 is CSVGVSGYEQYF. The CDR3 bases are TGCAGCGTGGGGGTTAGCGGTTACGAGCAGTACTTC.

The gene calls are TRBV4-1 and TRBJ2-7; 12 nucleotides line up with TRBD1. The length of the CDR3 is 17 residues. Germline V gene lookup returns CDR1 MGHRA and CDR2 YSYEKL. V lost 2 bases, J lost 4 bases, and 9 bases stayed unmatched. CDR3 in DNA: TGCGCCAGCAGCCAATACCCCGGGACAGGGGGCCGGTACGAGCAGTACTTC. Its translation: CASSQYPGTGGRYEQYF.

This clone was counted a few times. The chain is built from TRBV6-5 and TRBJ2-7; 7 bases are a match to TRBD1. Trimming at V came to 5 bases and at J to 1 base, leaving 8 bases not matched to a gene. This CDR3 has 15 amino acids. The germline V gene encodes CDR1 MNHEY and CDR2 SVGAGI. CDR3 sequence reads: CASSRPPGQSYEQYF. CDR3 sequence (DNA): TGTGCCAGCAGTAGACCTCCGGGACAGTCCTACGAGCAGTACTTC.

The chain employs TRBV9 and TRBJ2-7; possibly TRBD2 for D (6 bases). Germline V gene lookup returns CDR1 SGDLS and CDR2 YYNGEE. CDR3 length: 17 amino acids. The V gene lost 1 base and the J gene lost 2 bases, with 19 bases spanning the gap. The CDR3: CASSVPGRRILTYEQYF. In DNA form, the CDR3 reads TGTGCCAGCAGCGTACCTGGGAGGCGTATTTTGACCTACGAGCAGTACTTC.

This sequence joins TRBV28 and TRBJ1-6, with D maybe TRBD1 (6 bases). The CDR3 length is 13 residues. The germline V gene encodes CDR1 MDHEN and CDR2 SYDVKM. Trimming stripped 10 bases from V and 10 bases from J, with 17 bases between. CDR3 nucleotides: TGTGCCACCGTCTCAGGGGTCGGCTCACCCCTCCACTTT. Translated: CATVSGVGSPLHF.